This T cell receptor (beta chain) was observed in a study of blood T cell repertoires in COVID-19. The wider study: Samples came from the United States, Italy and Spain, spanning acute and convalescent COVID-19. T cells, B-cell-depleted T cells, or PBMCs supplied cDNA or gDNA.

The CDR3 spans 15 residues. V was pared by 6 bases and J by 5 bases, with 19 bases between. CDR1 is LNHDA, CDR2 SQIVND, per germline (reference sequence). Original handling: Reference gene primer amplification in the assay estimated nucleated cell counts. Profiling relied on immunoSEQ multiplex PCR, and the TCRdb table lists in-frame clones only, not all of them. That table supplies the V and J calls and clone size; D and trimming were determined from the DNA. The sample lists 95,000 to 110,000 clones, 75% to 95% occurring once. The sequenced sample was peripheral blood. The rearrangement joins TRBV19 to TRBJ2-5, with TRBD1 as a possible D gene (5 bases). The receptor comes from a woman aged 25-40 years with acute or convalescent COVID-19. Written as DNA, the CDR3 is TGTGCCAGTAGCCCCCCTAACTCAGGGTTGGAGACCCAGTACTTC. Translating it yields CASSPPNSGLETQYF.